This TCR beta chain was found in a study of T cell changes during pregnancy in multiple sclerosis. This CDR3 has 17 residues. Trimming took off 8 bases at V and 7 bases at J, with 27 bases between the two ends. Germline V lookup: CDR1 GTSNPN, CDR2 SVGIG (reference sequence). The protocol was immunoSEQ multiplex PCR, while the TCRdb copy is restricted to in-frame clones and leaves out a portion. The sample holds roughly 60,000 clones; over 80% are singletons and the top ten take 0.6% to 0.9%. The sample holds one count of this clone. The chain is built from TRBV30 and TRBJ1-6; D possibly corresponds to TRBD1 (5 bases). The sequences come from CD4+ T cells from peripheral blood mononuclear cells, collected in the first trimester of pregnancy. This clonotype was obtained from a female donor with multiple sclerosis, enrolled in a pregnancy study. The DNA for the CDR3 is TGTGCCGGTCGACAATTAAGGGGTAGCGGGTTCAATTCACCCCTCCACTTT. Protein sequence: CAGRQLRGSGFNSPLHF.